This T cell receptor (beta chain) was identified during a study of regulatory T cells in long-lasting Graves disease. About the study: Antithyroid drug use was under 3 months in newly diagnosed Graves' patients.

This clonotype was detected only a few times. The CDR3 extends over 11 amino acids. The V end was cut by 7 bases, the J end by 5 bases, with 6 bases between. Through Arm-PCR of CDR3 regions and iRepertoire HTBI primers, TCR beta libraries were built. A single record per CDR3 protein comes from TCRdb applying MiXCR to the multiplex PCR reads. The sample lists under 700,000 distinct CDR3 sequences, around 15% occurring once. Regarding time point: newly diagnosed GD, antithyroid drugs for less than 3 months. Making the TCR library involved RNA that had been extracted from PBMCs. The diagnosis of Graves' disease used American Thyroid Association guidelines. Roughly 8.3 milliliters of peripheral blood were taken and placed in EDTA tubes. These sequences were also reported in another study, on T cells in Graves' hyperthyroidism and ophthalmopathy.

This TCR was sampled from a woman in her forties or fifties with Graves disease. The rearrangement joins TRBV12-3 or TRBV12-4 to TRBJ2-1, with D unclear. Sequencing was performed on peripheral blood mononuclear cells (PBMCs), taken at new diagnosis, from a patient treated with antithyroid drugs. CDR3 amino acids: CASTFNNEQFF. The CDR3 bases are TGTGCCAGCACCTTCAACAATGAGCAGTTCTTC.